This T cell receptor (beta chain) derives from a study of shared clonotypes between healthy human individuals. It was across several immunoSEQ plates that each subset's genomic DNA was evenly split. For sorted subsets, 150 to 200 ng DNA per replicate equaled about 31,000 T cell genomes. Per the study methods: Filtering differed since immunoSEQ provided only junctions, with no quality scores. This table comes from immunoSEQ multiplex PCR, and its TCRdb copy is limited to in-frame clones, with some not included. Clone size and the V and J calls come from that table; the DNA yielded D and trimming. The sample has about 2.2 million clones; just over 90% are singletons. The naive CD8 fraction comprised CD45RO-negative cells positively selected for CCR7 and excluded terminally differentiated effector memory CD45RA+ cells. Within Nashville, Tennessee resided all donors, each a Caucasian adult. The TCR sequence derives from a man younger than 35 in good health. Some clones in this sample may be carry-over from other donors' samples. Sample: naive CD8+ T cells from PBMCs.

The CDR3 DNA reads TGTGCCAGCAGTTACTCGACCTTCAATGAGCAGTTCTTC. Translation gives CASSYSTFNEQFF. The chain uses TRBV6-6 and TRBJ2-1; D is ambiguous. This CDR3 is built from 13 residues. Germline assignment: CDR1 MNHNY and CDR2 SVGAGI (reference sequence). V lost 0 bases, J lost 6 bases, and 6 bases lay in between.